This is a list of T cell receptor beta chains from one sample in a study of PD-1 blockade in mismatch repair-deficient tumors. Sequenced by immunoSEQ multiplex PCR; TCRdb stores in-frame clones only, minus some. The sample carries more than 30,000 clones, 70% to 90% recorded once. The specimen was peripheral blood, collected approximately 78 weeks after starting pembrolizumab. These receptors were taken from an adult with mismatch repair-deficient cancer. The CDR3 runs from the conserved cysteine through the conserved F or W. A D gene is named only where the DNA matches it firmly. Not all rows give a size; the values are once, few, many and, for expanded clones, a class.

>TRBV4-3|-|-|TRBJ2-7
TGCGCCAGCAGCCAAGACCGAGGTACGGACGAGCAGTACTTC
CASSQDRGTDEQYF
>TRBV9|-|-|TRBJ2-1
TGTGCCAGCACTCCCACCGACCTTTCCTACAATGAGCAGTTCTTC
CASTPTDLSYNEQFF
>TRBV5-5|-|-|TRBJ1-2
TGTGCCAGCAGCTTAAACGGTCAGACTAACTATGGCTACACCTTC
CASSLNGQTNYGYTF
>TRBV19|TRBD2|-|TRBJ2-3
TGTGCCAGTAGTGATACTAGCGTCGGCACAGATACGCAGTATTTT
CASSDTSVGTDTQYF
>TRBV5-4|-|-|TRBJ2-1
TGTGCCAGCCGCTACACAGGGAACAATGAGCAGTTCTTC
CASRYTGNNEQFF
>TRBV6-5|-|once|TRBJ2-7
TGTGCCAGCGTAAAGCCGGACTCCTACGAGCAGTACTTC
CASVKPDSYEQYF
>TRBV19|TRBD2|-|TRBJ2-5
TGTGCCAGTAGTATATTTCCCCCAACTAGCGGCCAAGAGACCCAGTACTTC
CASSIFPPTSGQETQYF
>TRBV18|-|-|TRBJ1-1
TGTGCCAGCTCACCAACTGCGGTGGCTGAAGCTTTCTTT
CASSPTAVAEAFF
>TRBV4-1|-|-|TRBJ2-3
TGCGCCAGCAGCCATCTTAGGACAATAGGGACAGATACGCAGTATTTT
CASSHLRTIGTDTQYF
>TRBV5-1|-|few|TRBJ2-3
TGCGCCAGCAGGGCCGACGCGGGGAGCACAGATACGCAGTATTTT
CASRADAGSTDTQYF
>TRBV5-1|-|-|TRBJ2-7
TGCGCCAGCAGCTTGGATCCCTCGCTAGCGTCCCCCTCCTACGAGCAGTACTTC
CASSLDPSLASPSYEQYF
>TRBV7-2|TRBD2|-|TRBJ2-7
TGTGCCAGCAGCTTATTGGGTAGCGGGAGAGTGCAGTACTTC
CASSLLGSGRVQYF
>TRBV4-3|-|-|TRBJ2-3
TGCGCCAGCAGCCAAGATAACCGGGGGATGGATACGCAGTATTTT
CASSQDNRGMDTQYF
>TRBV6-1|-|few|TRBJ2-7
TGTGCCAGCAGTGAAAGACTGACTATGGACGAGCAGTACTTC
CASSERLTMDEQYF
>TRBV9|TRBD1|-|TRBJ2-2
TGTGCCAGCAGCATTGGACAGGGGGCTATGAACACCGGGGAGCTGTTTTTT
CASSIGQGAMNTGELFF
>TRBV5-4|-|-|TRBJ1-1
TGTGCCAGCAGTCCGGGTCCTTTGAACACTGAAGCTTTCTTT
CASSPGPLNTEAFF
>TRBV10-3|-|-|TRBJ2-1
TGTGCCATCAGTGTTGGGGTGACAGCTAATGAGCAGTTCTTC
CAISVGVTANEQFF
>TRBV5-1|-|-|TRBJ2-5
TGCGCCAGCAGCCTTGTTTGGGGCCAAGAGACCCAGTACTTC
CASSLVWGQETQYF
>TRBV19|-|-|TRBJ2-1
TGTGCCAGTAGCCCGGGACTTAGCTCCTACAATGAGCAGTTCTTC
CASSPGLSSYNEQFF
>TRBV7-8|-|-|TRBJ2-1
TGTGCCAGCTCACCCGTGAGCTCCTACAATGAGCAGTTCTTC
CASSPVSSYNEQFF
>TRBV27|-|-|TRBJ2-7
TGTGCCAGCACCAAGGGGGGTGAAGGATACGAGCAGTACTTC
CASTKGGEGYEQYF
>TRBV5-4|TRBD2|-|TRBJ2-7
TGTGCCAGCAGCTATAGCGGGAGGGCCGGATCAGCGTATGAGCAGTACTTC
CASSYSGRAGSAYEQYF
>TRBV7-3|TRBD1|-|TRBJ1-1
TGTGCCAGCCAAGGACAGGACAACACTGAAGCTTTCTTT
CASQGQDNTEAFF
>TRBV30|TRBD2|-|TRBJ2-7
TGTGCCTGGAGTCGTGGACTAGCGGGAGGCGAGCAGTACTTC
CAWSRGLAGGEQYF
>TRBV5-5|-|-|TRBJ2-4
TGTGCCAGCAGGTTTTCGACTTTAGCCAAAAACATTCAGTACTTC
CASRFSTLAKNIQYF
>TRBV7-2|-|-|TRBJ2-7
TGTGCCAGCAGCTTAGCGTCACTTTCCTACGAGCAGTACTTC
CASSLASLSYEQYF
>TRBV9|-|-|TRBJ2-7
TGTGCCAGCAGCGTCCCCGGGGCGCAGTACGAGCAGTACTTC
CASSVPGAQYEQYF
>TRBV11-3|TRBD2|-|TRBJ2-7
TGTGCCAGCGGCCCAGCGGGAGCCAACTCCGAGCAGTACTTC
CASGPAGANSEQYF
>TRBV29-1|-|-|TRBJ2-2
TGCAGCGTTTCCGGGACATCCCATACGAACACCGGGGAGCTGTTTTTT
CSVSGTSHTNTGELFF
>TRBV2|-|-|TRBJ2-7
TGTGCCAGCAGCGCGGACACCTACGAGCAGTACTTC
CASSADTYEQYF
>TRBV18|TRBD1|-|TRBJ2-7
TGTGCCAGCTCACCACAGGACAGGGGCGAGCAGTACTTC
CASSPQDRGEQYF
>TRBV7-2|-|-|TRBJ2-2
TGTGCCAGCAGCTTAGGACTCAACACCGGGGAGCTGTTTTTT
CASSLGLNTGELFF
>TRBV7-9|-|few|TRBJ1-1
TGTGCCAGCAGCTTAAAGAACACTGAAGCTTTCTTT
CASSLKNTEAFF
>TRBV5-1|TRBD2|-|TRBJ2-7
TGCGCCAGCAGCTTGGAAACGGGAGGGCCATACGAGCAGTACTTC
CASSLETGGPYEQYF
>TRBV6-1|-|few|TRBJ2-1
TGTGCCAGCAGTGAATGGGCTAAGGATTTGGTTAGGGATGAGCAGTTCTTC
CASSEWAKDLVRDEQFF
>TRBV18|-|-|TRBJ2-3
TGTGCCAGCTCACCATTGGGGGTCAGGGGAGATACGCAGTATTTT
CASSPLGVRGDTQYF
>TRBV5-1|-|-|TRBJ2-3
TGCGCCAGCAGCAGTACGGGAAGTAGCACAGATACGCAGTATTTT
CASSSTGSSTDTQYF
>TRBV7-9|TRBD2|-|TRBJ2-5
TGTGCCAGCAGCTTAGACTTAGCGGGAAACCAAGAGACCCAGTACTTC
CASSLDLAGNQETQYF
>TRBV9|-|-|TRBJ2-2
TGTGCCAGCAGCGTCTTTGGCGGGGAGCTGTTTTTT
CASSVFGGELFF
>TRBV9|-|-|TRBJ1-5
TGTGCCAGCAGCGTAGAGGGAAATAGCAATCAGCCCCAGCATTTT
CASSVEGNSNQPQHF
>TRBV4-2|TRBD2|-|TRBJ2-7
TGTGCCAGCGGTACTAGCGGGAGCTACGAGCAGTACTTC
CASGTSGSYEQYF
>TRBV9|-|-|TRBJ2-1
TGTGCCAGCAGCTTCACAGGGAGCCCCTACAATGAGCAGTTCTTC
CASSFTGSPYNEQFF
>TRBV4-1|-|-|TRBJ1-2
TGCGCCAGCAGCCGGAGGGGTTTAGAGAACTATGGCTACACCTTC
CASSRRGLENYGYTF
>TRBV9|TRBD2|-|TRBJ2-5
TGTGCCAGCAGCATTTCTAGCGGGAGAAGGCAAGAGACCCAGTACTTC
CASSISSGRRQETQYF
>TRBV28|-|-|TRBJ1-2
TGTGCCAGCAGTTTACAGGCCTATGGCTACACCTTC
CASSLQAYGYTF
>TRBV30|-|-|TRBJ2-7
TGTGCCTGGAGTGTACAGGAGGTGACCTACGAGCAGTACTTC
CAWSVQEVTYEQYF
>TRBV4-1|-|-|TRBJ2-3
TGCGCCAGCAGCCAAGCATCTCTAGCGAGTACAGATACGCAGTATTTT
CASSQASLASTDTQYF
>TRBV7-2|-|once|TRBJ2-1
TGTGCCAGCAGCCCGGGTAGCCAGCCCTACAATGAGCAGTTCTTC
CASSPGSQPYNEQFF
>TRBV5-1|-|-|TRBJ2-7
TGCGCCAGCAGCTTCTCAGGGTCCACCTACGAGCAGTACTTC
CASSFSGSTYEQYF
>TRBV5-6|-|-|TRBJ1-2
TGTGCCAGCAGCGGCGGACCGACGAACTATGGCTACACCTTC
CASSGGPTNYGYTF
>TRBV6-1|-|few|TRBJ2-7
TGTGCCAGCATAAGGGCGAGATCCTACGAGCAGTACTTC
CASIRARSYEQYF
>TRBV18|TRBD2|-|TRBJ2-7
TGTGCCAGCTCACAAAAGGAAGCGGGGGAGCAGTACTTC
CASSQKEAGEQYF
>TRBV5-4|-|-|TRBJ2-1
TGTGCCAGCAGCCCGGGTGGGGGGGCTAACAATGAGCAGTTCTTC
CASSPGGGANNEQFF
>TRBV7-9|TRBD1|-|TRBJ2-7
TGTGCCAGCAGCCCCACAGGGGGCTACGAGCAGTACTTC
CASSPTGGYEQYF